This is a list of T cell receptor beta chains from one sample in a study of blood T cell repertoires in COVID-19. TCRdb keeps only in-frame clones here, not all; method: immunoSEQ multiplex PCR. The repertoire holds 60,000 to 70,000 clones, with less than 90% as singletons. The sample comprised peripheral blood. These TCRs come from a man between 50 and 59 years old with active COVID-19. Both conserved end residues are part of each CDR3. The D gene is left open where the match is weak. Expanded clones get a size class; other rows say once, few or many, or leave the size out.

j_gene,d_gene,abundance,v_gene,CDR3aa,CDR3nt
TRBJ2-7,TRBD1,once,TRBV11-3,CASSLIDGTGGYEQYF,TGTGCCAGCAGCTTAATTGACGGGACAGGGGGGTACGAGCAGTACTTC
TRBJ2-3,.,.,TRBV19,CASSIVRFTDTQYF,TGTGCCAGTAGTATAGTGAGGTTTACAGATACGCAGTATTTT
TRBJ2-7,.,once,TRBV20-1,CSASGGRGGPYEQYF,TGCAGTGCTAGTGGGGGTCGGGGTGGCCCCTACGAGCAGTACTTC
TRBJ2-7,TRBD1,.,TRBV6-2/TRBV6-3,CASSYGTGGYEQYF,TGTGCCAGCAGTTACGGGACAGGGGGCTACGAGCAGTACTTC
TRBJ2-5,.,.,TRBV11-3,CASSSIWGVQETQYF,TGTGCCAGCAGTTCCATCTGGGGAGTCCAAGAGACCCAGTACTTC
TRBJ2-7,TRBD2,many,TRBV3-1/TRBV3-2,CASSQATSGIYEQYF,TGTGCCAGCAGCCAAGCAACTAGCGGGATTTACGAGCAGTACTTC
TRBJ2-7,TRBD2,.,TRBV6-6,CASRGGQSYEQYF,TGTGCCAGCAGGGGAGGGCAGTCCTACGAGCAGTACTTC
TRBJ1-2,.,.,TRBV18,CASSAQGNYGYTF,TGTGCCAGCTCAGCGCAGGGTAACTATGGCTACACCTTC
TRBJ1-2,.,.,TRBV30,CAWSAFSSNYGYTF,TGTGCCTGGAGTGCATTTAGTTCTAACTATGGCTACACCTTC
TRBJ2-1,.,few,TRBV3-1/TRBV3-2,CASSARGTDNEQFF,TGTGCCAGCAGCGCTAGGGGCACGGACAATGAGCAGTTCTTC
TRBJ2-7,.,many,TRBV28,CASSADLTGSEQYF,TGTGCCAGCAGTGCCGACTTAACAGGGTCCGAGCAGTACTTC
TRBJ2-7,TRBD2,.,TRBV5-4,CASSPKVAGGHEQYF,TGTGCCAGCAGCCCCAAGGTAGCGGGGGGCCACGAGCAGTACTTC
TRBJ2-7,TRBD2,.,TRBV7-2,CASTGIGGSGSYEQYF,TGTGCCAGCACCGGTATTGGGGGTAGCGGGTCCTACGAGCAGTACTTC
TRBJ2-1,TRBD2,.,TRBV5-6,CASSIRTSGSQFF,TGTGCCAGCAGCATTCGGACTAGCGGGTCGCAGTTCTTC
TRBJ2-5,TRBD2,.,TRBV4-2,CASSQVLYGGAWETQYF,TGTGCCAGCAGCCAAGTGTTATACGGGGGGGCCTGGGAGACCCAGTACTTC
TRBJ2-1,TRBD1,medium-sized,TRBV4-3,CASSQADRGINEQFF,TGCGCCAGCAGCCAAGCGGACAGGGGGATTAATGAGCAGTTCTTC
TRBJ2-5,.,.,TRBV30,CAWSPDIQTQYF,TGTGCCTGGAGTCCAGACATCCAGACCCAGTACTTC
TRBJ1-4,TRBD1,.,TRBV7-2,CASGQDRGRVEKLFF,TGTGCCAGCGGACAGGACAGGGGGCGGGTTGAAAAACTGTTTTTT
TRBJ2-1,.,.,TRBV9,CASSVAVREEQFF,TGTGCCAGCAGCGTAGCTGTCCGGGAGGAGCAGTTCTTC
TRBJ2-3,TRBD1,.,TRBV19,CASTSGGLSDTQYF,TGTGCCAGTACTTCAGGGGGTTTGTCAGATACGCAGTATTTT
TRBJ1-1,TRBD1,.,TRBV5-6,CASSFIRRTGAWTEAFF,TGTGCCAGCAGCTTCATTAGGAGGACAGGGGCATGGACTGAAGCTTTCTTT
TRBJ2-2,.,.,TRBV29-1,CSVVGGAHTGELFF,TGCAGCGTTGTAGGGGGGGCGCACACCGGGGAGCTGTTTTTT
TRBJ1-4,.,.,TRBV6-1,CASSEFRGQMNEKLFF,TGTGCCAGCAGTGAATTTAGAGGGCAGATGAATGAAAAACTGTTTTTT
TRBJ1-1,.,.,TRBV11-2,CASSLGMNTEAFF,TGTGCCAGCAGCTTAGGTATGAACACTGAAGCTTTCTTT
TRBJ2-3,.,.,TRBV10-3,CAANRDSGRDTQYF,TGTGCCGCCAACCGGGACTCCGGCCGGGATACGCAGTATTTT
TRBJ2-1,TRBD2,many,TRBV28,CASRGILRTSGRKQFF,TGTGCCAGCAGGGGGATCCTTCGGACTAGCGGGAGGAAGCAGTTCTTC